The 30 T cell receptor beta chains listed next were all sequenced from one sample in a study of beta chain features in type 1 diabetes. The study reverse transcribed the entire isolated RNA, so it sequenced expressed TCRB transcripts. Clones were sequenced by immunoSEQ multiplex PCR, and TCRdb holds only the in-frame ones, with some missing. The sample contains roughly 180,000 clones, around 13% of which appear only once. Material: central memory CD4+ T cells from blood. These TCRs come from a woman aged 18-29 years in good health.

This clone was observed a handful of times. This rearrangement joins TRBV9 to TRBJ2-3; TRBD2 aligns across 7 bases. The CDR3 covers 14 residues. Germline V gene data show CDR1 as SGDLS and CDR2 as YYNGEE. V shed 4 bases, J shed 2 bases, and the junction held 4 bases outside the gene matches. DNA for the CDR3: TGTGCCAGCAGCTCGCGGGGGAACACAGATACGCAGTATTTT. Its translation: CASSSRGNTDTQYF. The full variable domain, with the rest looked up from reference TRBV9 and TRBJ2-3, is DSGVTQTPKHLITATGQRVTLRCSPRSGDLSVYWYQQSLDQGLQFLIQYYNGEERAKGNILERFSAQQFPDLHSELNLSSLELGDSALYFCASSSRGNTDTQYFGPGTRLTVL.

This clone has just a few counts. This chain uses TRBV2 with TRBJ2-5; D unclear. CDR1 and CDR2 (germline): SNHLY, FYNNEI. The CDR3 totals 14 residues. Trimming pared 6 bases from V and 4 bases from J, leaving 15 bases between. As DNA, the CDR3 is TGTGCCAGCAGGGGTAGCTGGGTGGTAGAGACCCAGTACTTC. The encoded protein is CASRGSWVVETQYF.

A few counts support this clone. CDR3 loop: CASSSLFSEQYF. The CDR3 DNA sequence: TGTGCCAGCAGCTCCCTTTTCTCTGAGCAGTACTTC. The rearrangement uses TRBV13 and TRBJ2-7; D unresolved. This CDR3 contains 12 residues. Trimming removed 4 bases from V and 7 bases from J, with 11 bases in between. Germline assignment: CDR1 PRHDT and CDR2 FYEKMQ (reference sequence). Combining the CDR3 with reference TRBV13 and TRBJ2-7 gives the whole variable domain AAGVIQSPRHLIKEKRETATLKCYPIPRHDTVYWYQQGPGQDPQFLISFYEKMQSDKGSIPDRFSAQQFSDYHSELNMSSLELGDSALYFCASSSLFSEQYFGPGTRLTVT.

The V and J genes are TRBV29-1 and TRBJ1-1; 7 bases line up with TRBD1. The CDR3 consists of 15 residues. Germline CDR1 and CDR2: SQVTM and ANQGSEA. Trimming at V came to 6 bases and at J to 2 bases, leaving 12 bases not matched to a gene. The CDR3 region has the DNA TGCAGCGTCTTCCGGGACAGTCTCCTAAACACTGAAGCTTTCTTT. Encoded protein: CSVFRDSLLNTEAFF.

This clone has only a few counts. The gene calls are TRBV5-1 and TRBJ2-7, with D perhaps matching TRBD1 (5 bases). Trimming pared 4 bases from V and 4 bases from J, leaving 24 bases between. From germline, CDR1 is SGHRS and CDR2 YFSETQ. The CDR3 contains 17 residues. CDR3 nucleotide sequence: TGCGCCAGCAGCAATCTACTCAGGGCGCCGACCGGATACGAGCAGTACTTC. Translating it yields CASSNLLRAPTGYEQYF.

The table lists this clone with a few counts. The V and J genes are TRBV10-3 and TRBJ2-7; D is possibly TRBD2 (5 bases). This CDR3 spans 11 amino acids. V dropped 4 bases and J dropped 6 bases, with 7 bases sitting between them. CDR1 is ENHRY, CDR2 SYGVKD, per germline. CDR3 in DNA: TGTGCCATCAGTGTGACTATCGAGCAGTACTTC. This sequence encodes CAISVTIEQYF.

The sample holds a few counts of this clone. The chain links TRBV18 to TRBJ1-1; a possible D gene is TRBD1 (5 bases). V lost 3 bases and J lost 0, with 11 bases in between. Germline V gene data show CDR1 as KGHSH and CDR2 as LQKENI. The CDR3 has 15 amino acids. CDR3 residues: CASSPTGDLNTEAFF. CDR3 DNA sequence: TGTGCCAGCTCACCTACAGGCGACTTGAACACTGAAGCTTTCTTT.

V usage is TRBV4-1 and J usage is TRBJ1-2; possibly TRBD1 for D (5 bases). V was cut by 4 bases and J by 3 bases, with 15 bases left in between. The CDR3 loop spans 15 amino acids. The V gene's germline CDR1 is MGHRA and CDR2 YSYEKL. The CDR3 loop reads CASSRGESGDYGYTF. Here the CDR3 DNA reads TGCGCCAGCAGCCGGGGGGAGTCGGGGGACTATGGCTACACCTTC.

The chain uses TRBV6-6 and TRBJ2-7; tentative D call: TRBD2 (5 bases). Looked up from germline, CDR1 is MNHNY and CDR2 is SVGAGI (reference sequence). Trimming removed 7 bases at V and 3 bases at J, with 13 bases between. The CDR3 runs 13 residues. The CDR3 region is CASTEDGGYEQYF. DNA for the CDR3: TGTGCCAGCACAGAGGATGGAGGCTACGAGCAGTACTTC.

The chain has TRBV19 and TRBJ2-7; 8 bases are a match to TRBD2. Looked up from germline, CDR1 is LNHDA and CDR2 is SQIVND (reference sequence). V was clipped by 4 bases and J by 4 bases; unmatched bases: 9. The CDR3 loop spans 15 amino acids. DNA of the CDR3: TGTGCCAGTAGTAAACCTTTTAGCGGGGAATACGAGCAGTACTTC. This translates into CASSKPFSGEYEQYF.

This clone came up many times. The chain recombines TRBV2 with TRBJ1-2; 8 bases agree with TRBD1. J gave up 8 bases and V 6 bases, and 11 bases lay outside the gene matches. The germline CDR1 and CDR2 sequences are SNHLY and FYNNEI. The CDR3 has 14 amino acids. The CDR3 region is CASRRTGSAGGYTF. CDR3 nucleotide sequence: TGTGCCAGCAGGAGGACAGGGAGTGCGGGCGGCTACACCTTC.

The chain carries TRBV14 and TRBJ1-2; 9 bases line up with TRBD1. Germline V gene lookup returns CDR1 SGHDN and CDR2 FVKESK. The ends lost 3 bases at V and 9 bases at J; junction bases unmatched: 5. The CDR3 contains 13 residues. Here the CDR3 DNA reads TGTGCCAGCAGCCAGGGGGACAGGGTCCGCTACACCTTC. Protein sequence: CASSQGDRVRYTF.

Only a few counts were recorded for this clone. The chain combines TRBV30 with TRBJ1-5; tentative D call: TRBD1 (6 bases). Trimming took off 4 bases at V and 6 bases at J, with 10 bases between the two ends. Germline loops: CDR1 GTSNPN, CDR2 SVGIG (reference sequence). This CDR3 has 12 residues. CDR3 sequence: CAWNREGQPQHF. DNA of the CDR3: TGTGCCTGGAACAGGGAAGGTCAGCCCCAGCATTTT.

In this sample, this clone turned up a few times. The chain employs TRBV7-2 and TRBJ1-5; 10 bases match TRBD1. Germline V CDR1 and CDR2: SGHTA, FQGNSA. The CDR3 totals 16 residues. V dropped 1 base and J dropped 2; count of bases not matched to a gene: 2. CDR3 nucleotides: TGTGCCAGCAGCTTAGGGGGGACAGGGGGCAATCAGCCCCAGCATTTT. Its protein is CASSLGGTGGNQPQHF.

This clone was counted between two and nine times. The chain is built from TRBV7-9 and TRBJ2-1; 8 bases agree with TRBD2. Trimming took 7 bases from V and 4 from J; bases not matched to a gene: 9. The germline V gene encodes CDR1 SEHNR and CDR2 FQNEAQ (reference sequence). This CDR3 spans 15 amino acids. The CDR3 spells CASTPAGTRYNEQFF. CDR3 nucleotides: TGTGCCAGCACCCCCGCCGGGACTAGGTACAATGAGCAGTTCTTC.

This clone was recorded a few times. The CDR3 spells CASSEILGGRTDTQYF. CDR3 coding DNA: TGTGCCAGCAGTGAAATTTTGGGGGGGCGCACAGATACGCAGTATTTT. The gene calls are TRBV6-1 and TRBJ2-3; TRBD2 might be the D (7 bases). Germline CDR1 MNHNS, CDR2 SASEGT. With 2 bases removed from V and 1 base from J, the gap between germline ends came to 13 bases. This CDR3 spans 16 amino acids.

The chain couples TRBV5-5 to TRBJ2-3, with TRBD2 matching over 10 bases. Germline V gives CDR1 SGHKS, CDR2 YYEKEE (reference sequence). This CDR3 is built from 19 residues. Trimming at V came to 4 bases and at J to 2 bases, leaving 16 bases not matched to a gene. The CDR3 sequence: CASSQGSGRAFGPTDTQYF. CDR3 DNA sequence: TGTGCCAGCAGCCAAGGAAGCGGGAGGGCCTTCGGCCCCACAGATACGCAGTATTTT. Full variable domain (missing parts from reference TRBV5-5 and TRBJ2-3): DAGVTQSPTHLIKTRGQQVTLRCSPISGHKSVSWYQQVLGQGPQFIFQYYEKEERGRGNFPDRFSARQFPNYSSELNVNALLLGDSALYLCASSQGSGRAFGPTDTQYFGPGTRLTVL.

This chain links TRBV7-9 with TRBJ2-6, with a possible D match to TRBD2 (5 bases). Trimming pared 5 bases from V and 0 bases from J, leaving 11 bases between. Looked up from germline, CDR1 is SEHNR and CDR2 is FQNEAQ (reference sequence). The CDR3 totals 16 residues. The CDR3 reads CASSALLVSGANVLTF. The DNA for the CDR3 is TGTGCCAGCAGCGCCCTACTAGTCTCTGGGGCCAACGTCCTGACTTTC.

This clone was picked up a small number of times. The gene calls are TRBV7-2 and TRBJ2-5; 9 bases are shared with TRBD1. CDR3 length equals 14 residues. V lost 5 bases to trimming and J lost 4 bases; unmatched junction nucleotides: 5. Germline V CDR1 and CDR2: SGHTA, FQGNSA. The CDR3 loop is CASSPGQGGETQYF. CDR3 nucleotide sequence: TGTGCCAGCAGCCCGGGACAGGGAGGAGAGACCCAGTACTTC.

This chain connects TRBV4-3 to TRBJ1-1, with 7 nucleotides matching TRBD1. This CDR3 is 16 amino acids long. The ends lost 7 bases at V and 1 base at J; junction bases unmatched: 12. Germline-derived CDR1 and CDR2 are LGHNA and YSLEER. The CDR3, as DNA: TGCGCCAGCAAGCCCACCGGGACAGCTACGAACACTGAAGCTTTCTTT. This translates into CASKPTGTATNTEAFF.

This clone showed up just a few times. The rearrangement joins TRBV29-1 to TRBJ1-2, with D unresolved. The CDR3 covers 13 residues. CDR1 is SQVTM and CDR2 is ANQGSEA in the germline V gene. V lost 6 bases, J lost 7 bases, and 18 bases lay in between. The CDR3, as DNA: TGCAGCGTCCAAGTTTCACCCTCGGGTGGCTACACCTTC. Encoded protein: CSVQVSPSGGYTF.

This clone was observed a few times. V usage is TRBV6-1 and J usage is TRBJ2-6, with TRBD1 as a possible D gene (7 bases). V was cut by 6 bases and J by 2 bases, with 8 bases left in between. Germline lookup yields CDR1 MNHNS and CDR2 SASEGT. CDR3 length: 14 amino acids. The chain's CDR3 is CASSRGAGANVLTF. In DNA form, the CDR3 reads TGTGCCAGCAGCAGGGGGGCTGGGGCCAACGTCCTGACTTTC.

V and J are TRBV11-2 and TRBJ2-5; maybe TRBD1 (6 bases). The DNA end lines up better with TRBJ2-7; the J call may be wrong. CDR3 size: 15 residues. CDR1 is SGHAT and CDR2 is FQNNGV in the germline V gene. CDR3: CASSFYGRGPDEQYF. CDR3 bases: TGTGCCAGCAGCTTCTATGGCAGGGGTCCCGACGAGCAGTACTTC.

The sample holds a few counts of this clone. The J gene is TRBJ2-1, the V gene TRBV11-2; possible D gene TRBD2, 5 bases. Trimming pared 1 base from V and 7 bases from J, leaving 14 bases between. Germline lookup yields CDR1 SGHAT and CDR2 FQNNGV. The CDR3 has 15 amino acids. CDR3 amino acids: CASSLVGSWENEQFF. CDR3 DNA sequence: TGTGCCAGCAGCTTAGTTGGGTCGTGGGAGAATGAGCAGTTCTTC.

The chain recombines TRBV7-2 with TRBJ2-1, with 9 bases aligning to TRBD1. J lost 10 bases, V lost 0 bases, and 10 bases had no gene match. The germline gives CDR1 SGHTA, CDR2 FQGNSA. The CDR3 totals 16 residues. The DNA of the CDR3 is TGTGCCAGCAGCTTAGCGGTAACCCAGACAGGGGGAGAGCAGTTCTTC. It yields the protein CASSLAVTQTGGEQFF.

This clone was picked up a small number of times. The chain employs TRBV7-9 and TRBJ2-7; maybe TRBD1 (6 bases). Germline V gene sequence: CDR1 SEHNR, CDR2 FQNEAQ (reference sequence). The CDR3 loop spans 13 amino acids. V lost 3 bases and J 13 bases, leaving 19 bases between the germline ends. CDR3 bases: TGTGCCAGCAGCTTGATCGGGACAACGGGCGACTACTTC. It translates to CASSLIGTTGDYF.

This clone appeared a few times. V is TRBV7-9 and J is TRBJ1-2; D remains ambiguous. Trimming shortened V by 1 base and J by 7 bases, and 10 bases separated the two germline ends. Looked up from germline, CDR1 is SEHNR and CDR2 is FQNEAQ (reference sequence). CDR3 length equals 13 residues. CDR3 region: CASSLDGVGGYTF. In DNA, the CDR3 is TGTGCCAGCAGCTTAGACGGGGTCGGTGGCTACACCTTC.

The V and J genes are TRBV19 and TRBJ2-1, with TRBD1 matching over 10 bases. The CDR3 runs to 15 residues. CDR1 LNHDA and CDR2 SQIVND come from the germline V gene (reference sequence). V dropped 7 bases and J dropped 6; count of bases not matched to a gene: 9. This chain's CDR3 is CASTPRQGARNEQFF. CDR3 coding DNA: TGTGCCAGTACTCCGAGACAGGGGGCGCGCAATGAGCAGTTCTTC.

This clone has only a few counts. This sequence joins TRBV29-1 and TRBJ2-1; 9 nucleotides align to TRBD2. Unmatched junction bases numbered 9, after V lost 6 bases and J lost 6 bases. The CDR3 runs 14 residues. Germline-derived CDR1 and CDR2 are SQVTM and ANQGSEA. The CDR3 spells CSVVIAGALNEQFF. The CDR3, as DNA: TGCAGCGTGGTTATAGCGGGGGCGCTCAATGAGCAGTTCTTC.

This clone has just a few counts. The rearrangement uses TRBV27 and TRBJ1-5, with 9 positions matching TRBD1. The CDR3 sequence is 17 residues long. V gave up 6 bases and J gave up 1 base; unmatched junction bases: 10. Germline assignment: CDR1 MNHEY and CDR2 SMNVEV (reference sequence). The CDR3 nucleotides are TGTGCCAGCAGCTCCATTACAGGGGGCTTAAGCAATCAGCCCCAGCATTTT. Protein: CASSSITGGLSNQPQHF.